A single sample gave rise to the 5 T cell receptor beta chains below, sequenced in a study of graft-versus-host responses after intestinal transplantation. Antigen specificity for these receptors is unknown. Profiled with immunoSEQ multiplex PCR; TCRdb holds only in-frame clones, not every one. The table shows 80,000 to 100,000 clones, with about 93% occurring only once. Specimen: unstimulated CD4+ T cells sorted from spleen or lymph node cells, collected before intestinal transplant. Receptor source: a human donor who received an intestinal transplant.

This clone was recorded once. V and J are TRBV6-6 and TRBJ2-3; 8 bases fit TRBD2. The J segment lost 5 bases and the V segment lost 4 bases, leaving 5 bases of the junction unmatched. Germline V CDR1 and CDR2: MNHNY, SVGAGI (reference sequence). The length of the CDR3 is 14 residues. This CDR3 is CASSSTGRVDTQYF. The CDR3 nucleotides read TGTGCCAGCAGTTCCACCGGGAGGGTAGATACGCAGTATTTT.

This sequence joins TRBV4-1 and TRBJ1-5; 7 positions agree with TRBD1. The length of the CDR3 is 15 residues. CDR1 and CDR2 from the germline V gene are MGHRA and YSYEKL. The J segment lost 3 bases and the V segment lost 4 bases, leaving 6 bases of the junction unmatched. This chain's CDR3 is CASSRSGTANQPQHF. For the CDR3, the DNA is TGCGCCAGCAGCCGGTCCGGGACAGCCAATCAGCCCCAGCATTTT.

The V gene is TRBV28, the J gene TRBJ2-7; 8 bases line up with TRBD2. V gave up 4 bases and J gave up 3 bases; unmatched junction bases: 8. Germline V gene lookup returns CDR1 MDHEN and CDR2 SYDVKM. CDR3 length equals 15 residues. CDR3: CASSSQAGVVYEQYF. DNA for the CDR3: TGTGCCAGCAGTTCGCAAGCGGGAGTAGTCTACGAGCAGTACTTC.

The chain joins TRBV6-1 to TRBJ2-5; tentative D call: TRBD2 (5 bases). Germline V gene lookup returns CDR1 MNHNS and CDR2 SASEGT. The V end was cut by 6 bases, the J end by 2 bases, with 13 bases between. The CDR3 is 14 residues long. The CDR3 protein is CASRLTSAQETQYF. In nucleotides, the CDR3 is TGTGCCAGCAGACTCACTAGTGCGCAAGAGACCCAGTACTTC.

The chain joins TRBV5-1 to TRBJ2-7, with 11 bases identical to TRBD1. The CDR3 totals 13 residues. CDR1 and CDR2 (germline): SGHRS, YFSETQ. V dropped 7 bases and J dropped 0; count of bases not matched to a gene: 0. This chain's CDR3 is CASGTGGSYEQYF. CDR3 coding DNA: TGCGCCAGCGGGACAGGGGGCTCCTACGAGCAGTACTTC.